The 27 T cell receptor beta chains below come from one sample, sequenced in a study of cytomegalovirus exposure and HLA in healthy donors (dated by TCRdb to 2017 to 2019). Receptor amplification or capture employed the immunoSEQ multiplex PCR assay. TCRdb provides this immuneACCESS table in a form limited to in-frame rearrangements. Some clones are lacking; in checked studies, under half of them reflect an unresolved V gene, and why the rest are absent is not known. This sample gives approximately 57,000 clones in total; 93% of them show up just once. Roughly 5.2% of the sample rests with the top ten. Material for sequencing was PBMCs. The receptors were sampled from a woman aged 18-29 years in good health and CMV-seronegative.

The sample holds a few counts of this clone. The chain is built from TRBV9 and TRBJ2-3; 7 bases are a match to TRBD1. Germline CDR1 reads SGDLS; CDR2 reads YYNGEE. The V gene end was trimmed by 8 bases and the J gene end by 2 bases; junction bases not matched to a gene: 11. The CDR3 loop spans 15 amino acids. The DNA of the CDR3 is TGTGCCAGAGTCCGGGACAGCTCCTCCACAGATACGCAGTATTTT. Translation gives CARVRDSSSTDTQYF.

The genes are TRBV6-6 and TRBJ2-3; 8 bases map to TRBD1. The CDR3 contains 15 residues. Looked up from germline, CDR1 is MNHNY and CDR2 is SVGAGI (reference sequence). J gave up 2 bases and V 4 bases, and 5 bases lay outside the gene matches. The CDR3 region is CASSSRGQVTDTQYF. CDR3 DNA sequence: TGTGCCAGCAGTTCTCGGGGACAGGTCACAGATACGCAGTATTTT.

This rearrangement joins TRBV9 to TRBJ1-1; D is perhaps TRBD1 (5 bases). V was trimmed by 3 bases and J by 6 bases, leaving 21 bases between them. CDR3 length: 16 amino acids. Germline lookup yields CDR1 SGDLS and CDR2 YYNGEE. Here the CDR3 DNA reads TGTGCCAGCAGCGATATTTACGACAGCGCGAAGGCTGAAGCTTTCTTT. Its protein is CASSDIYDSAKAEAFF.

This sequence joins TRBV6-6 and TRBJ2-2, with D possibly TRBD1 on 6 matching bases. Germline V lookup: CDR1 MNHNY, CDR2 SVGAGI (reference sequence). The V end lost 5 bases, the J end lost 5 bases, and 12 bases lay between the germline ends. This CDR3 comprises 14 residues. The CDR3 sequence: CASSGDTGTGELFF. The CDR3 DNA reads as TGTGCCAGCAGTGGGGACACAGGGACCGGGGAGCTGTTTTTT.

This chain joins TRBV4-3 and TRBJ2-2, with 10 bases matching TRBD2. Germline V lookup: CDR1 LGHNA, CDR2 YSLEER. V dropped 0 bases and J dropped 0; count of bases not matched to a gene: 4. The CDR3 totals 18 residues. The CDR3 coding sequence is TGCGCCAGCAGCCAAGAGATTACTAGCGGGGCGAACACCGGGGAGCTGTTTTTT. Translating gives CASSQEITSGANTGELFF.

The count of this clone is one. V and J are TRBV6-4 and TRBJ2-1; D may be TRBD2 (6 bases). The V gene's germline CDR1 is MRHNA and CDR2 SNTAGT. V dropped 3 bases and J dropped 7 bases, with 16 bases sitting between them. This CDR3 spans 15 amino acids. The CDR3 DNA reads TGTGCCAGCAGTGATGAGGGAACTGGAGGGAATGAGCAGTTCTTC. This encodes CASSDEGTGGNEQFF.

The V gene is TRBV5-1, the J gene TRBJ2-1, with 9 bases matching TRBD2. J gave up 0 bases and V 0 bases, and 4 bases lay outside the gene matches. CDR1 SGHRS and CDR2 YFSETQ come from the germline V gene. There are 17 residues in the CDR3. The CDR3 region is CASSLGSSGASYNEQFF. The CDR3 nucleotides are TGCGCCAGCAGCTTGGGGTCTAGCGGGGCCTCCTACAATGAGCAGTTCTTC.

This clone was observed a few times. The chain uses TRBV21-1 and TRBJ1-2; TRBD1, the table's D call, lacks a check against the DNA. TRBV21-1 counts as a pseudogene. This CDR3 is 17 amino acids long. Here the CDR3 DNA reads TGTGCCAGCAGCAGTCACCCCGGGACAGCTTACTTCTATGGCTACACCTTC. Protein: CASSSHPGTAYFYGYTF.

The chain couples TRBV30 to TRBJ1-4; D is unresolved. CDR1 is GTSNPN and CDR2 is SVGIG in the germline V gene (reference sequence). The CDR3 is made up of 17 amino acids. Trimming removed 4 bases at V and 0 bases at J, with 18 bases between. CDR3 DNA: TGTGCCTGGACCGGGGTCGGAAAATCGGCAACTAATGAAAAACTGTTTTTT. This sequence encodes CAWTGVGKSATNEKLFF. The full variable domain, its missing parts supplied by reference TRBV30 and TRBJ1-4, is SQTIHQWPATLVQPVGSPLSLECTVEGTSNPNLYWYRQAAGRGLQLLFYSVGIGQISSEVPQNLSASRPQDRQFILSSKKLLLSDSGFYLCAWTGVGKSATNEKLFFGSGTQLSVL.

This clone was counted a single time. This chain links TRBV5-1 with TRBJ2-3; TRBD2 matches at 9 bases. After removal of 3 bases from V and 3 bases from J, the junction contained 5 bases not matched to a gene. In germline, CDR1 is SGHRS, CDR2 YFSETQ. This CDR3 is built from 15 residues. The CDR3 region has the DNA TGCGCCAGCAGCTACCTAGCGGGGAGAACAGATACGCAGTATTTT. The encoded protein is CASSYLAGRTDTQYF.

The V and J genes are TRBV18 and TRBJ2-5; no clear D gene. The CDR3 spans 14 residues. Germline CDR1 and CDR2: KGHSH and LQKENI. The V end was cut by 2 bases, the J end by 0 bases, with 7 bases between. CDR3 residues: CASSPWADQETQYF. CDR3 nucleotides: TGTGCCAGCTCACCATGGGCAGACCAAGAGACCCAGTACTTC.

The rearrangement joins TRBV4-3 to TRBJ2-1; D may be TRBD2 (5 bases). Germline V gene sequence: CDR1 LGHNA, CDR2 YSLEER. The CDR3 has 13 amino acids. V was cut by 1 base and J by 9 bases, with 10 bases left in between. DNA of the CDR3: TGCGCCAGCAGCCAAGTACGGGGATTTGAGCAGTTCTTC. Translated, it gives CASSQVRGFEQFF.

The rearrangement joins TRBV27 to TRBJ1-1; tentative D call: TRBD1 (5 bases). Trimming left V 2 bases short and J 1 base short, with 14 bases between. Germline CDR1 and CDR2: MNHEY and SMNVEV (reference sequence). The CDR3 is 16 residues long. DNA for the CDR3: TGTGCCAGCAGTTTAAAGACGGGCGGGGGGAACACTGAAGCTTTCTTT. It codes for CASSLKTGGGNTEAFF.

The chain combines TRBV6-5 with TRBJ1-4; D gene unclear. Germline V gene lookup returns CDR1 MNHEY and CDR2 SVGAGI. This CDR3 spans 15 amino acids. Trimming removed 4 bases from V and 0 bases from J, with 9 bases in between. In DNA form, the CDR3 reads TGTGCCAGCAGTTCGCTACCCGCAACTAATGAAAAACTGTTTTTT. The encoded protein is CASSSLPATNEKLFF.

The gene calls are TRBV7-9 and TRBJ2-1, with D possibly matching TRBD2 (5 bases). The CDR3 sequence is 14 residues long. V lost 5 bases and J 2 bases, leaving 10 bases between the germline ends. Germline CDR1 is SEHNR and CDR2 is FQNEAQ (reference sequence). This CDR3 is CASSPTTPYNEQFF. The CDR3 nucleotides read TGTGCCAGCAGCCCGACTACCCCCTACAATGAGCAGTTCTTC.

The chain couples TRBV5-1 to TRBJ2-1, with D hard to call. Trimming cost V 2 bases and J 9 bases, with 12 bases left between them. In germline, CDR1 is SGHRS, CDR2 YFSETQ. The CDR3 length is 13 residues. The CDR3 bases are TGCGCCAGCAGCTTCCAGCCTGGGCGTGAGCAGTTCTTC. This sequence encodes CASSFQPGREQFF.

V gene TRBV9 combines with J gene TRBJ1-2; maybe TRBD1 (6 bases). Germline values: CDR1 SGDLS, CDR2 YYNGEE. V lost 3 bases, J lost 4 bases, and 16 bases lay in between. CDR3 length equals 15 residues. The CDR3 region has the DNA TGTGCCAGCAGCGCGCGTAGGGGGTCGGGCTATGGCTACACCTTC. This gives the protein CASSARRGSGYGYTF. Together with reference TRBV9 and TRBJ1-2, the CDR3 gives the full variable domain: DSGVTQTPKHLITATGQRVTLRCSPRSGDLSVYWYQQSLDQGLQFLIQYYNGEERAKGNILERFSAQQFPDLHSELNLSSLELGDSALYFCASSARRGSGYGYTFGSGTRLTVV.

The V gene is TRBV18, the J gene TRBJ1-3, with TRBD1 as a possible D gene (6 bases). The germline V gene has CDR1 KGHSH and CDR2 LQKENI. This CDR3 spans 18 amino acids. Trimming took 1 base from V and 1 from J, leaving 17 bases between them. Here the CDR3 DNA reads TGTGCCAGCTCACCACTAGGACAATCCACAGGGTCTGGAAACACCATATATTTT. Translation: CASSPLGQSTGSGNTIYF. The complete variable domain, with remaining parts taken from reference TRBV18 and TRBJ1-3, reads NAGVMQNPRHLVRRRGQEARLRCSPMKGHSHVYWYRQLPEEGLKFMVYLQKENIIDESGMPKERFSAEFPKEGPSILRIQQVVRGDSAAYFCASSPLGQSTGSGNTIYFGEGSWLTVV.

V usage is TRBV2 and J usage is TRBJ2-1; TRBD2 agrees at 11 bases. The CDR3 runs to 14 residues. CDR1 SNHLY and CDR2 FYNNEI come from the germline V gene. Trimming took 6 bases from V and 7 from J; bases not matched to a gene: 5. CDR3 sequence: CASSEWTSGNEQFF. In DNA form, the CDR3 reads TGTGCCAGCAGCGAATGGACTAGCGGGAATGAGCAGTTCTTC.

J is TRBJ1-4 and V is TRBV4-2, with D perhaps matching TRBD1 (6 bases). The CDR3 totals 14 residues. V gave up 4 bases and J gave up 11 bases, with 17 bases separating them. Germline assignment: CDR1 LGHNA and CDR2 YNFKEQ. The CDR3 region is CASSLRQAGGKLFF. DNA for the CDR3: TGTGCCAGCAGCCTACGACAGGCGGGTGGGAAACTGTTTTTT.

V and J are TRBV5-5 and TRBJ2-2; D gene ambiguous. The CDR3 totals 13 residues. Germline CDR1 and CDR2: SGHKS and YYEKEE (reference sequence). Deletions cut 2 bases from V and 5 bases from J, with 7 bases between. CDR3 sequence reads: CASSLSVTGELFF. The CDR3 DNA is TGTGCCAGCAGCTTATCAGTGACCGGGGAGCTGTTTTTT.

The rearrangement joins TRBV7-6 to TRBJ1-2; no reliable D call. CDR1 is SGHVS, CDR2 FNYEAQ, per germline. V lost 4 bases to trimming and J lost 5 bases, with 17 bases between them. This CDR3 contains 15 residues. The DNA for the CDR3 is TGTGCCAGCAGCTCAAGAAGGATCGGGGAATATGGCTACACCTTC. Protein product: CASSSRRIGEYGYTF.

This chain uses TRBV9 with TRBJ1-5; D uncertain. Germline V CDR1 and CDR2: SGDLS, YYNGEE. The germline V and J ends were trimmed by 0 bases and 4 bases, with 8 bases remaining between them. This CDR3 is built from 14 residues. The CDR3 DNA sequence: TGTGCCAGCAGCGTAGGAGCTAGGAATCAGCCCCAGCATTTT. This translates into CASSVGARNQPQHF.

The chain recombines TRBV5-5 with TRBJ1-1; tentatively, D is TRBD1 (6 bases). V was clipped by 0 bases and J by 1 base, with 7 bases between them. The CDR3 runs 14 residues. Germline V CDR1 and CDR2: SGHKS, YYEKEE (reference sequence). The CDR3 nucleotides read TGTGCCAGCAGCTTGGGGGGGCCGAACACTGAAGCTTTCTTT. This translates into CASSLGGPNTEAFF.

This clone was detected a few times. The rearrangement joins TRBV7-2 to TRBJ2-7; TRBD1 might be the D (5 bases). This CDR3 contains 14 residues. The V gene lost 2 bases and the J gene lost 2 bases, with 10 bases spanning the gap. Germline values: CDR1 SGHTA, CDR2 FQGNSA. The chain's CDR3 is CASSLSQGPYEQYF. In nucleotides, the CDR3 is TGTGCCAGCAGCTTAAGTCAGGGTCCCTACGAGCAGTACTTC.

This rearrangement joins TRBV6-5 to TRBJ1-1, with D maybe TRBD1 (6 bases). Trimming took 6 bases from V and 0 from J, leaving 14 bases between them. The V gene's germline CDR1 is MNHEY and CDR2 SVGAGI. The CDR3 spans 15 residues. The CDR3 DNA sequence: TGTGCCAGCAGCCTGCAAGGGGGACTGAACACTGAAGCTTTCTTT. It specifies CASSLQGGLNTEAFF.

This chain connects TRBV6-6 to TRBJ2-1; possible D gene TRBD2, 6 bases. V was pared by 4 bases and J by 0 bases, with 13 bases between. The CDR3 spans 16 residues. CDR1 MNHNY and CDR2 SVGAGI come from the germline V gene (reference sequence). CDR3 protein: CASSSAGRRSYNEQFF. CDR3 sequence (DNA): TGTGCCAGCAGTTCCGCGGGACGTCGCTCCTACAATGAGCAGTTCTTC.